Included here is one TCR beta chain sequence, with context. Sequencing used immunoSEQ multiplex PCR; TCRdb keeps in-frame clones, though not all of them. The sample records about 41,000 clones, 65% to 85% being singletons. This sample was taken from a study of blood T cell repertoires in COVID-19. Study-wide background: Samples of COVID-19 (acute and convalescent) were obtained from the United States, Italy and Spain. The cDNA or gDNA used as material had been derived from T cells, B-cell-depleted T cells, or PBMCs.

The sequence was collected from a man aged 35-49 years with active or convalescent COVID-19. Sequenced input: peripheral blood.

This CDR3 reads CASSTLVGATEAFF. The CDR3 bases are TGTGCCAGCAGCACCCTGGTAGGGGCCACTGAAGCTTTCTTT. The chain employs TRBV28 and TRBJ1-1, with D tentatively TRBD1 (5 bases). The CDR3 consists of 14 residues. V lost 6 bases, J lost 4 bases, and 15 bases lay in between. Per the germline V gene, CDR1 is MDHEN and CDR2 is SYDVKM.